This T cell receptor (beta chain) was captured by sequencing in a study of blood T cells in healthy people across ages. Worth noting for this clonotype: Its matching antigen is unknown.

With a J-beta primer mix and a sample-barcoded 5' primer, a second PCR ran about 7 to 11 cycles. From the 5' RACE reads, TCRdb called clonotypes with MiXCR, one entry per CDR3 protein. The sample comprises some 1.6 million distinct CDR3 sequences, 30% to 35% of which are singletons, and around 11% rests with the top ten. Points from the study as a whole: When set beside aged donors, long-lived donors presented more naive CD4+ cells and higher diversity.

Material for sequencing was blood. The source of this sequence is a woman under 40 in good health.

CDR3 region: CASIRGGGAYNEQFF. CDR3 coding DNA: TGTGCCAGCATCCGAGGAGGGGGCGCCTACAATGAGCAGTTCTTC. The V gene is TRBV12-3 or TRBV12-4, the J gene TRBJ2-1, with D maybe TRBD1 (7 bases). The CDR3 has 15 amino acids. Trimming shortened V by 7 bases and J by 2 bases, and 15 bases separated the two germline ends.